This T cell receptor (beta chain) was sequenced for a study of response to subunit inactivated influenza vaccine. The CDR3 has 16 residues. Concerning this clonotype: Its antigen is currently unknown.

Study results and limitations: Authors suggested few new T cells are recruited by each seasonal influenza vaccination.

TCRdb reanalysed the RT-PCR reads using MiXCR and keeps one entry per CDR3 protein. In the table there are hundreds of thousands of distinct CDR3 sequences, about 15% of which are singletons. The sequence came from a man in his fifties or sixties who received an inactivated influenza vaccine. This sequence joins TRBV21-1 and TRBJ1-1; the table's D call, TRBD1, has no DNA check behind it. TRBV21-1 represents a pseudogene. The source material was PBMCs from blood, sampled approximately 15 days before vaccination. The CDR3 coding sequence is TGTGCCAGCAGCAAAGGGGTCAGGGGGAAGAACACTGAAGCTTTCTTT. This translates into CASSKGVRGKNTEAFF.